This T cell receptor beta chain was profiled in a study of T-cell memory formation after mild COVID-19. Whole-study results and caveats: Second-wave clones that peaked on day 37 lacked confirmed SARS-CoV-2 specificity.

To note about this clonotype: Antigen unknown.

From 5'RACE with constant-segment primers came TCR alpha and TCR beta cDNA libraries that carried sample barcodes and UMIs. TCRdb reanalysed the 5' RACE reads using MiXCR and keeps one entry per CDR3 protein. The data hold almost 550,000 distinct CDR3 sequences, with about a fifth observed a single time. The clonotype was recovered from an adult woman who had mild COVID-19 (a few samples of this study predate the infection). Cell type and time point are not known. The sample was PBMCs or a T cell subset sorted from them (not recorded which).

The CDR3 nucleotides read TGTGCCAGCAGCGACCCCTTCGTAACAGGAAACACTGAAGCTTTCTTT. This translates into CASSDPFVTGNTEAFF. V gene TRBV2 combines with J gene TRBJ1-1, with D tentatively TRBD1 (5 bases). Trimming stripped 6 bases from V and 2 bases from J, with 19 bases between. The CDR3 spans 16 residues. Per germline, CDR1 SNHLY and CDR2 FYNNEI.